The table lists the clone carrying this TCR beta chain with many counts. The sample is drawn from a study of Graves' ophthalmopathy and Graves' hyperthyroidism. The authors amplified TCR beta CDR3 regions from RNA transcripts. RT-PCR with HTBI primers came first, then second-round multiplex PCR. Each CDR3 protein gets one entry after TCRdb re-called the multiplex PCR reads with MiXCR. The data hold roughly 700,000 distinct CDR3 sequences, with approximately 40% observed a single time. The germline V gene has CDR1 SNHLY and CDR2 FYNNEI. The CDR3 sequence is 11 residues long. V lost 8 bases, J lost 1 base, and 5 bases lay in between. Sampling around 10 ml of fresh peripheral blood provided the PBMCs.

V usage is TRBV2 and J usage is TRBJ2-5; no definite D call. The specimen was peripheral blood. This TCR was recovered from an adult man with Graves' ophthalmopathy. CDR3 in amino acids: CASVLQETQYF. CDR3 DNA: TGTGCCAGCGTACTCCAAGAGACCCAGTACTTC.